Listed here are 24 T cell receptor beta chains from one sample, sequenced in a study of T cell changes during pregnancy in multiple sclerosis. TCRdb keeps only in-frame clones here, not all; method: immunoSEQ multiplex PCR. This sample has 70,000 or so clones, with approximately 92% found just once. Sample: peripheral blood, taken in the third trimester of pregnancy. The receptors originated from a female donor in good health, enrolled as a control in a pregnancy study.

V gene TRBV7-3 combines with J gene TRBJ2-2; 7 bases fit TRBD2. The germline gives CDR1 SGHTA, CDR2 FQGTGA. V shed 5 bases, J shed 5 bases, and the junction held 2 bases outside the gene matches. The CDR3 consists of 13 residues. The CDR3 loop is CASSPGGTGELFF. CDR3 sequence (DNA): TGTGCCAGCAGCCCCGGGGGGACCGGGGAGCTGTTTTTT.

The V gene is TRBV7-8, the J gene TRBJ2-2; possibly TRBD1 for D (6 bases). V was trimmed by 6 bases and J by 8 bases, leaving 10 bases between them. Germline CDR1 reads SGHVS; CDR2 reads FQNEAQ. This CDR3 comprises 12 residues. CDR3 in DNA: TGTGCCAGCAGTAGGACAGTTGGGGAGCTGTTTTTT. It specifies CASSRTVGELFF.

The V and J genes are TRBV16 and TRBJ2-5; D may be TRBD2 (6 bases). Looked up from germline, CDR1 is KGHSY and CDR2 is FQNENV. The V end was cut by 2 bases, the J end by 5 bases, with 12 bases between. This CDR3 is built from 14 residues. CDR3 sequence: CASSQVTSSETQYF. In DNA form, the CDR3 reads TGTGCCAGCAGCCAAGTCACTAGCTCGGAGACCCAGTACTTC.

As regards this clone: At one of its ends the junction is not consistent with the germline gene, which may arise from a read error. CDR3 in amino acids: CSASRTGPF. CDR3 coding DNA: TGCAGTGCTAGTCGGACAGGCCCTTTC. The V call is TRBV20-1, the J call TRBJ2-7; 7 bases align to TRBD1. The germline gives CDR1 DFQATT, CDR2 SNEGSKA (reference sequence). The CDR3 is 9 residues long.

The table lists this clone with a count of one. The chain couples TRBV15 to TRBJ2-5, with 9 bases that match TRBD2. V lost 0 bases to trimming and J lost 7 bases; unmatched junction nucleotides: 9. Per the germline V gene, CDR1 is LNHNV and CDR2 is YYDKDF (reference sequence). The CDR3 extends over 16 amino acids. DNA for the CDR3: TGTGCCACCAGCAGAGACATGGGACTAGCAGCTGGGACCCAGTACTTC. It specifies CATSRDMGLAAGTQYF. Together with reference TRBV15 and TRBJ2-5, the CDR3 gives the full variable domain: DAMVIQNPRYQVTQFGKPVTLSCSQTLNHNVMYWYQQKSSQAPKLLFHYYDKDFNNEADTPDNFQSRRPNTSFCFLDIRSPGLGDTAMYLCATSRDMGLAAGTQYFGPGTRLLVL.

This sequence joins TRBV19 and TRBJ1-1; TRBD1 aligns across 9 bases. From germline, CDR1 is LNHDA and CDR2 SQIVND (reference sequence). The CDR3 runs 16 residues. The junction had 8 bases not matched to a gene; V was cut back by 3 bases and J by 3 bases. The CDR3, as DNA: TGTGCCAGTAGTATCCGACAGGGGGTACATTACACTGAAGCTTTCTTT. Amino acid sequence: CASSIRQGVHYTEAFF.

V is TRBV28 and J is TRBJ2-1; 12 nucleotides align to TRBD2. Germline V gene data show CDR1 as MDHEN and CDR2 as SYDVKM. Germline trimming cut 6 bases from V and 7 bases from J; bases unmatched to any gene: 10. The CDR3 loop spans 16 amino acids. DNA for the CDR3: TGTGCCAGCAGCTCGGCTGGGACTAGCGGGTCGAATGAGCAGTTCTTC. Residues: CASSSAGTSGSNEQFF.

This chain joins TRBV10-3 and TRBJ1-2, with D possibly being TRBD1 (6 bases). The CDR3 spans 16 residues. Germline-derived CDR1 and CDR2 are ENHRY and SYGVKD. Between the trimmed V and J ends, which lost 2 bases and 3 bases, there was a span of 16 bases. CDR3 nucleotide sequence: TGTGCCATCAGTGAGGGGACAAACCCGGACCACTATGGCTACACCTTC. This gives the protein CAISEGTNPDHYGYTF.

CDR3 loop: CASSLRDSLFALNYGYTF. CDR3 in DNA: TGTGCCAGCAGCTTAAGGGACAGCCTCTTCGCCCTTAACTATGGCTACACCTTC. This chain links TRBV11-2 with TRBJ1-2; 7 nucleotides agree with TRBD1. The V segment lost 2 bases and the J segment 1 base; nucleotides outside the gene matches: 13. Germline-derived CDR1 and CDR2 are SGHAT and FQNNGV. This CDR3 comprises 18 residues.

The rearrangement joins TRBV6-5 to TRBJ2-5; D gene ambiguous. Germline values: CDR1 MNHEY, CDR2 SVGAGI. V was pared by 4 bases and J by 3 bases, with 3 bases between. CDR3 length: 11 residues. CDR3 nucleotides: TGTGCCAGCAGTTTAGAAGAGACCCAGTACTTC. It specifies CASSLEETQYF.

This clone was detected once. The V gene is TRBV5-1, the J gene TRBJ1-4; D may be TRBD1 (5 bases). The CDR3 loop spans 14 amino acids. The V end lost 3 bases, the J end lost 2 bases, and 8 bases lay between the germline ends. CDR1 is SGHRS, CDR2 YFSETQ, per germline. This CDR3 reads CASSSGPTNEKLFF. CDR3 DNA sequence: TGCGCCAGCAGCTCAGGGCCGACTAATGAAAAACTGTTTTTT. The whole variable domain, remainder taken from reference TRBV5-1 and TRBJ1-4, is KAGVTQTPRYLIKTRGQQVTLSCSPISGHRSVSWYQQTPGQGLQFLFEYFSETQRNKGNFPGRFSGRQFSNSRSEMNVSTLELGDSALYLCASSSGPTNEKLFFGSGTQLSVL.

This chain links TRBV7-3 with TRBJ2-3; 10 positions agree with TRBD2. V lost 5 bases and J lost 3; bases outside the gene matches: 5. The CDR3 covers 15 residues. The germline V gene has CDR1 SGHTA and CDR2 FQGTGA. The CDR3: CASSDSGRATDTQYF. In DNA, the CDR3 is TGTGCCAGCAGCGACAGCGGGAGGGCGACAGATACGCAGTATTTT.

The V gene is TRBV19, the J gene TRBJ1-1, with a tentative D call TRBD1 (5 bases). Germline assignment: CDR1 LNHDA and CDR2 SQIVND (reference sequence). V shed 7 bases and J shed 4 bases, with 10 bases lying between them. The CDR3 covers 12 residues. The DNA of the CDR3 is TGTGCCAGTACGATCGGGGGCACTGAAGCTTTCTTT. Translation gives CASTIGGTEAFF.

This sequence joins TRBV10-2 and TRBJ1-2; D remains ambiguous. Germline assignment: CDR1 WSHSY and CDR2 SAAADI. Between the trimmed V and J ends, which lost 2 bases and 8 bases, there was a span of 12 bases. CDR3 length: 13 amino acids. The CDR3 loop is CASSEIAGSGYTF. The CDR3, as DNA: TGCGCCAGCAGTGAGATTGCAGGCAGCGGCTACACCTTC.

The chain recombines TRBV30 with TRBJ2-5; D unresolved. Trimming left V 4 bases short and J 0 bases short, with 9 bases between. CDR3 size: 13 residues. Germline CDR1 reads GTSNPN; CDR2 reads SVGIG (reference sequence). The CDR3 spells CAWTARYQETQYF. Here the CDR3 DNA reads TGTGCCTGGACAGCGCGTTACCAAGAGACCCAGTACTTC.

The rearrangement links TRBV27 to TRBJ2-7, with D perhaps TRBD1 (6 bases). This CDR3 spans 15 amino acids. Trimming stripped 1 base from V and 0 bases from J, with 10 bases between. The germline CDR1 and CDR2 sequences are MNHEY and SMNVEV (reference sequence). CDR3 coding DNA: TGTGCCAGCAGTTTATGGGCAGGGGTCTCCTACGAGCAGTACTTC. Its protein product is CASSLWAGVSYEQYF.

The rearrangement uses TRBV10-2 and TRBJ2-3, with 12 bases identical to TRBD1. The CDR3 is 16 amino acids. J gave up 8 bases and V 4 bases, and 10 bases lay outside the gene matches. CDR1 WSHSY and CDR2 SAAADI come from the germline V gene. The CDR3 spells CASSGGTGGTPGTQYF. The DNA for the CDR3 is TGCGCCAGCAGTGGCGGGACAGGGGGCACCCCTGGTACGCAGTATTTT.

In its sample, this clone was seen once. The V and J genes are TRBV19 and TRBJ2-2; D not resolved. The germline CDR1 and CDR2 sequences are LNHDA and SQIVND (reference sequence). The CDR3 totals 15 residues. Trimming left V 3 bases short and J 5 bases short, with 13 bases between. CDR3: CASSISPAITGELFF. In DNA, the CDR3 is TGTGCCAGTAGTATCTCCCCAGCGATAACCGGGGAGCTGTTTTTT.

The chain has TRBV27 and TRBJ2-7; 8 bases are a match to TRBD1. Germline values: CDR1 MNHEY, CDR2 SMNVEV (reference sequence). The V and J ends lost 6 bases and 5 bases, in that order; junction bases with no gene match: 9. This CDR3 comprises 14 residues. The CDR3 sequence: CASRWTGTVDEQYF. CDR3 DNA sequence: TGTGCCAGCAGATGGACAGGGACGGTCGACGAGCAGTACTTC.

The rearrangement links TRBV19 to TRBJ2-7; 14 bases agree with TRBD2. CDR3 length: 18 amino acids. Germline V gene data show CDR1 as LNHDA and CDR2 as SQIVND (reference sequence). The V gene end was trimmed by 5 bases and the J gene end by 0 bases; junction bases not matched to a gene: 9. CDR3: CASSFTGLAGASSYEQYF. CDR3 in DNA: TGTGCCAGTAGTTTTACGGGACTAGCGGGAGCCAGCTCCTACGAGCAGTACTTC. Filled out from reference TRBV19 and TRBJ2-7, the complete variable domain reads DGGITQSPKYLFRKEGQNVTLSCEQNLNHDAMYWYRQDPGQGLRLIYYSQIVNDFQKGDIAEGYSVSREKKESFPLTVTSAQKNPTAFYLCASSFTGLAGASSYEQYFGPGTRLTVT.

The J gene is TRBJ1-2, the V gene TRBV7-3, with TRBD1 matching over 7 bases. The J segment lost 8 bases and the V segment lost 3 bases, leaving 6 bases of the junction unmatched. The germline CDR1 and CDR2 sequences are SGHTA and FQGTGA. The CDR3 loop spans 13 amino acids. In DNA, the CDR3 is TGTGCCAGCAGCTTTAAGGGGGCGTCCGGCTACACCTTC. Amino acid sequence: CASSFKGASGYTF.

J is TRBJ1-1 and V is TRBV27; TRBD1 matches at 9 bases. The length of the CDR3 is 15 residues. Germline-derived CDR1 and CDR2 are MNHEY and SMNVEV (reference sequence). The V and J ends lost 6 bases and 0 bases, in that order; junction bases with no gene match: 5. CDR3 in DNA: TGTGCCAGCAGACCTACAGGGGGCTTGAACACTGAAGCTTTCTTT. It codes for CASRPTGGLNTEAFF.

This sequence joins TRBV10-1 and TRBJ2-7; 8 bases match TRBD1. V lost 6 bases and J lost 2; bases outside the gene matches: 3. Germline values: CDR1 WNHNN, CDR2 SYGVQD (reference sequence). The CDR3 has 13 residues. The CDR3 DNA follows: TGCGCCAGCAGCCCGGGACAGGCCTACGAGCAGTACTTC. This gives the protein CASSPGQAYEQYF.

The V and J genes are TRBV5-4 and TRBJ2-3; tentatively, D is TRBD2 (5 bases). The germline V gene encodes CDR1 SGHNT and CDR2 YYREEE (reference sequence). This CDR3 comprises 15 residues. V was pared by 0 bases and J by 4 bases, with 12 bases between. The CDR3 sequence is CASSLELVGADTQYF. For the CDR3, the DNA is TGTGCCAGCAGCTTGGAACTAGTCGGAGCAGATACGCAGTATTTT.